Following are 19 T cell receptor beta chains from one sample sequenced in a study of blood T cell repertoires in COVID-19 (TCRdb year 2020). Libraries were constructed by the immunoSEQ multiplex PCR assay. In TCRdb, the immuneACCESS table is reduced to in-frame sequences with V and J assigned. These tables do not hold every clone; where another copy was compared, an unresolved V gene accounts for under half, and the others remain unexplained. This sample comprises fewer than 300,000 clones, approximately 86% of them detected only once. Together, the top ten hold less than 4% of the sample. The sample consisted of peripheral blood. Receptor source: a young woman with acute or convalescent COVID-19.

This chain uses TRBV4-3 with TRBJ2-1, with D hard to call. Deletions cut 1 base from V and 10 bases from J, with 5 bases between. The CDR3 has 11 amino acids. Germline-derived CDR1 and CDR2 are LGHNA and YSLEER. The CDR3 reads CASSQGLEQFF. CDR3 DNA: TGCGCCAGCAGCCAAGGGCTGGAGCAGTTCTTC.

This clone was picked up a small number of times. V gene TRBV15 combines with J gene TRBJ2-7; a possible D gene is TRBD2 (7 bases). Per germline, CDR1 LNHNV and CDR2 YYDKDF (reference sequence). The CDR3 sequence is 15 residues long. V lost 5 bases to trimming and J lost 4 bases, with 18 bases between them. CDR3 in amino acids: CATSAGGTSHYEQYF. As DNA, the CDR3 is TGTGCCACCAGCGCCGGGGGGACATCTCATTACGAGCAGTACTTC.

With respect to this clone: Within the sample, other DNA sequences also encode this same CDR3. The V gene is TRBV18, the J gene TRBJ1-2, with 7 bases identical to TRBD1. Germline V gives CDR1 KGHSH, CDR2 LQKENI. The CDR3 contains 13 residues. V shed 3 bases, J shed 4 bases, and the junction held 2 bases outside the gene matches. The CDR3 bases are TGTGCCAGCTCACCGACAGGGAGCTATGGCTACACCTTC. Translated: CASSPTGSYGYTF.

The V call is TRBV12-3 or TRBV12-4, the J call TRBJ1-5; a possible D gene is TRBD1 (6 bases). Trimming took off 5 bases at V and 6 bases at J, with 11 bases between the two ends. CDR3 length: 13 residues. The CDR3 here is CASSTGILQPQHF. The CDR3 nucleotides are TGTGCCAGCAGTACAGGGATTCTTCAGCCCCAGCATTTT.

J is TRBJ1-6 and V is TRBV6-5; 7 positions match TRBD1. The CDR3 is 16 residues long. Germline CDR1 and CDR2: MNHEY and SVGAGI. The J segment lost 6 bases and the V segment lost 2 bases, leaving 7 bases of the junction unmatched. The CDR3 sequence: CASSYQNRGRNSPLHF. The CDR3 nucleotides are TGTGCCAGCAGTTACCAAAACAGGGGCCGTAATTCACCCCTCCACTTT.

The rearrangement joins TRBV18 to TRBJ1-4, with D tentatively TRBD1 (6 bases). The CDR3 is made up of 14 amino acids. V shed 4 bases and J shed 3 bases, with 9 bases lying between them. Germline lookup yields CDR1 KGHSH and CDR2 LQKENI. The CDR3 loop reads CASSLSGANEKLFF. DNA of the CDR3: TGTGCCAGCTCACTGTCAGGGGCTAATGAAAAACTGTTTTTT. Looking up the rest from reference TRBV18 and TRBJ1-4 gives the full variable domain: NAGVMQNPRHLVRRRGQEARLRCSPMKGHSHVYWYRQLPEEGLKFMVYLQKENIIDESGMPKERFSAEFPKEGPSILRIQQVVRGDSAAYFCASSLSGANEKLFFGSGTQLSVL.

The chain couples TRBV7-9 to TRBJ1-3, with a weak D call TRBD1 (5 bases). Per germline, CDR1 SEHNR and CDR2 FQNEAQ (reference sequence). The CDR3 spans 16 residues. V was cut by 0 bases and J by 0 bases, with 9 bases left in between. CDR3 in DNA: TGTGCCAGCAGCTTAGCGCCGGGGGGCTCTGGAAACACCATATATTTT. Its translation is CASSLAPGGSGNTIYF. Using reference TRBV7-9 and TRBJ1-3 for the parts outside the CDR3, the full variable domain is DTGVSQNPRHKITKRGQNVTFRCDPISEHNRLYWYRQTLGQGPEFLTYFQNEAQLEKSRLLSDRFSAERPKGSFSTLEIQRTEQGDSAMYLCASSLAPGGSGNTIYFGEGSWLTVV.

V is TRBV7-2 and J is TRBJ2-7, with 13 bases lining up with TRBD2. The germline gives CDR1 SGHTA, CDR2 FQGNSA. V dropped 8 bases and J dropped 6; count of bases not matched to a gene: 7. This CDR3 has 14 amino acids. Here the CDR3 DNA reads TGTGCCAGCCGAGGGACTAGCGGGATGGGCGAGCAGTACTTC. Translating it yields CASRGTSGMGEQYF.

This chain joins TRBV7-2 and TRBJ2-5; 7 positions agree with TRBD2. Germline CDR1 and CDR2: SGHTA and FQGNSA. Germline trimming cut 3 bases from V and 6 bases from J; bases unmatched to any gene: 10. This CDR3 spans 15 amino acids. CDR3 sequence reads: CASSLGGSRSKTQYF. The CDR3 DNA is TGTGCCAGCAGCTTGGGCGGGAGTCGGTCGAAGACCCAGTACTTC.

V usage is TRBV6-5 and J usage is TRBJ1-1; D may be TRBD1 (6 bases). Germline values: CDR1 MNHEY, CDR2 SVGAGI. V lost 7 bases and J lost 4, with 16 bases in between. The CDR3 extends over 14 amino acids. The CDR3: CASTRGGYGTEAFF. DNA for the CDR3: TGTGCCAGCACCAGAGGGGGTTACGGCACTGAAGCTTTCTTT.

This rearrangement joins TRBV18 to TRBJ1-4, with a tentative D call TRBD1 (6 bases). From germline, CDR1 is KGHSH and CDR2 LQKENI. V lost 2 bases and J lost 6, with 10 bases in between. This CDR3 comprises 14 residues. The CDR3 sequence: CASSPIQGDEKLFF. The CDR3 DNA follows: TGTGCCAGCTCACCAATACAGGGAGATGAAAAACTGTTTTTT.

The V and J genes are TRBV28 and TRBJ1-3, with 9 bases identical to TRBD1. V gave up 6 bases and J gave up 0 bases; unmatched junction bases: 6. This CDR3 spans 16 amino acids. Germline loops: CDR1 MDHEN, CDR2 SYDVKM. CDR3 DNA: TGTGCCAGCAGGTGGGGGACAGGGTACTCTGGAAACACCATATATTTT. This translates into CASRWGTGYSGNTIYF.

V is TRBV5-6 and J is TRBJ1-2, with 7 bases matching TRBD1. The germline V gene encodes CDR1 SGHDT and CDR2 YYEEEE. The CDR3 length is 14 residues. V shed 5 bases, J shed 4 bases, and the junction held 8 bases outside the gene matches. CDR3 loop: CASSPQGNAYGYTF. As DNA, the CDR3 is TGTGCCAGCAGTCCACAGGGGAATGCCTATGGCTACACCTTC.

In DNA, the CDR3 is TGTGCCACCACCCTCACAGGGTTGGTAAAAGAGACCCAGTACTTC. Translating it yields CATTLTGLVKETQYF. This sequence joins TRBV2 and TRBJ2-5, with a tentative D call TRBD1 (6 bases). This CDR3 spans 15 amino acids. The V end lost 10 bases, the J end lost 3 bases, and 21 bases lay between the germline ends. Germline V gene lookup returns CDR1 SNHLY and CDR2 FYNNEI.

The rearrangement uses TRBV24-1 and TRBJ1-2; 10 nucleotides agree with TRBD1. Germline CDR1 is KGHDR and CDR2 is SFDVKD. CDR3 length equals 20 residues. The trim removed 6 bases at V and 8 bases at J, leaving 26 bases unmatched. The CDR3 loop is CATSSNSGTGDSPLLRGYTF. In nucleotides, the CDR3 is TGTGCCACCAGTTCGAATTCCGGGACAGGGGACTCACCCTTACTCCGCGGCTACACCTTC.

V and J are TRBV7-8 and TRBJ2-6; weak D call: TRBD2 (6 bases). CDR1 SGHVS and CDR2 FQNEAQ come from the germline V gene. V was trimmed by 1 base and J by 2 bases, leaving 6 bases between them. The length of the CDR3 is 15 residues. The CDR3 here is CASSLGGAGANVLTF. CDR3 sequence (DNA): TGTGCCAGCAGCTTAGGGGGGGCTGGGGCCAACGTCCTGACTTTC.

The genes are TRBV9 and TRBJ2-7; 7 nucleotides line up with TRBD1. Trimming cost V 6 bases and J 5 bases; bases outside gene matches: 8. The germline CDR1 and CDR2 sequences are SGDLS and YYNGEE. This CDR3 region has 13 residues. The CDR3 DNA reads as TGTGCCAGCAATTTGGCAGGGGGTAACGAGCAGTACTTC. This sequence encodes CASNLAGGNEQYF.

This clone came up a few times. The rearrangement links TRBV6-6 to TRBJ2-2, with a weak D call TRBD2 (6 bases). Trimming took 7 bases from V and 5 from J, leaving 17 bases between them. This CDR3 is built from 15 residues. CDR1 is MNHNY and CDR2 is SVGAGI in the germline V gene (reference sequence). CDR3 sequence (DNA): TGTGCCAGCACAAAGGGACTGAGCGGGACCGGGGAGCTGTTTTTT. Residues: CASTKGLSGTGELFF.

The genes are TRBV2 and TRBJ1-1; 9 bases map to TRBD1. The CDR3 has 16 residues. CDR1 and CDR2 (germline): SNHLY, FYNNEI. V dropped 6 bases and J dropped 4; count of bases not matched to a gene: 12. The CDR3 loop reads CASSGDRVTLSTEAFF. CDR3 nucleotide sequence: TGTGCCAGCAGCGGGGACAGGGTTACCCTGAGCACTGAAGCTTTCTTT.